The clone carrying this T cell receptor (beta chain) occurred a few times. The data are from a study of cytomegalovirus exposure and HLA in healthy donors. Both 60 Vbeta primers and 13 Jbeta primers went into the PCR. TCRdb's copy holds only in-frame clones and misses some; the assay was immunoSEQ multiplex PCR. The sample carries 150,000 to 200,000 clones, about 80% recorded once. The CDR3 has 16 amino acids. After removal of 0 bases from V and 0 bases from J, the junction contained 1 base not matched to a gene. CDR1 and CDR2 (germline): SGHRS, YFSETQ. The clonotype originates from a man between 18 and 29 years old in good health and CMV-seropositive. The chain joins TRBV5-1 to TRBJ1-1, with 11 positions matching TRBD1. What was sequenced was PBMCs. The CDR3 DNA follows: TGCGCCAGCAGCTTGGGGACAGGGGGCTTGAACACTGAAGCTTTCTTT. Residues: CASSLGTGGLNTEAFF. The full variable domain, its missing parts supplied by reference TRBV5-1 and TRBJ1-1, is KAGVTQTPRYLIKTRGQQVTLSCSPISGHRSVSWYQQTPGQGLQFLFEYFSETQRNKGNFPGRFSGRQFSNSRSEMNVSTLELGDSALYLCASSLGTGGLNTEAFFGQGTRLTVV.